This TCR beta chain comes out of a study of STAT3 mutations in large granular lymphocyte leukemia. General study points: Variable sampling intervals and differing treatment regimens complicated linking therapy response to TCR clonal burden changes. At least one immunodominant TCR beta clonotype appeared in every T-cell large granular lymphocyte leukemia patient.

With respect to this clone: Its antigen is as yet unknown.

The repertoire was sequenced with immunoSEQ multiplex PCR; TCRdb's copy has only in-frame clones and lacks some. The table has approximately 29,000 clones, around 88% seen once. CDR3 length: 16 residues. CDR1 and CDR2 (germline): SGHVS, FQNEAQ. V was pared by 1 base and J by 2 bases, with 12 bases between. The clonotype was recovered from a man aged 55 to 70 with T-cell large granular lymphocyte leukemia. Some clones in this sample may be carry-over from other donors' samples. The V and J genes are TRBV7-8 and TRBJ1-5; D is unresolved. The sample was peripheral blood mononuclear cells. Here the CDR3 reads CASSLGVGRGNQPQHF. In nucleotides, the CDR3 is TGTGCCAGCAGCTTAGGGGTCGGGAGGGGCAATCAGCCCCAGCATTTT.